This entry lists 18 T cell receptor beta chains sequenced from one sample in a study of T cells in Graves' hyperthyroidism and ophthalmopathy. Template material for amplifying TCR beta CDR3 regions consisted of RNA transcripts. With the HTBI primer set, the TCR CDR3 went through a first round of RT-PCR. TCRdb itself ran the multiplex PCR reads through MiXCR, one entry per CDR3 protein. Seen here are 600,000 to 900,000 distinct CDR3 sequences, less than 20% observed once, and the top ten hold under 10%. The sequencing input was blood. The receptors here all came from a man aged 18 to 29 with Graves' hyperthyroidism.

This clonotype was detected only a few times. This chain links TRBV6-1 with TRBJ2-6, with a weak D call TRBD2 (7 bases). V lost 6 bases and J 3 bases, leaving 15 bases between the germline ends. This CDR3 comprises 16 residues. CDR1 and CDR2 (germline): MNHNS, SASEGT. The DNA for the CDR3 is TGTGCCAGCAGAACTGGGGGGGGGCGTGGGGCCAACGTCCTGACTTTC. This translates into CASRTGGGRGANVLTF.

The gene calls are TRBV19 and TRBJ2-2; 9 bases are shared with TRBD1. The V and J ends lost 0 bases and 0 bases, in that order; junction bases with no gene match: 5. Germline values: CDR1 LNHDA, CDR2 SQIVND (reference sequence). The CDR3 extends over 18 amino acids. The CDR3 DNA sequence: TGTGCCAGTAGTATAGATCGGAGACAGGGGGCGAACACCGGGGAGCTGTTTTTT. Translating gives CASSIDRRQGANTGELFF.

Many counts were recorded for this clonotype. The V and J genes are TRBV6-5 and TRBJ2-7, with a weak D call TRBD2 (5 bases). The germline V and J ends were trimmed by 2 bases and 6 bases, with 8 bases remaining between them. This CDR3 has 12 residues. Germline assignment: CDR1 MNHEY and CDR2 SVGAGI. CDR3: CASSYREGEQYF. In DNA form, the CDR3 reads TGTGCCAGCAGTTACCGTGAGGGCGAGCAGTACTTC.

The genes are TRBV20-1 and TRBJ2-3; 7 bases align to TRBD2. In germline, CDR1 is DFQATT, CDR2 SNEGSKA (reference sequence). V lost 6 bases, J lost 2 bases, and 8 bases stayed unmatched. The CDR3 loop spans 14 amino acids. The chain's CDR3 is CSAGREELTDTQYF. CDR3 DNA sequence: TGCAGTGCCGGTCGGGAGGAACTCACAGATACGCAGTATTTT.

The chain carries TRBV7-2 and TRBJ2-5; 13 nucleotides line up with TRBD2. Losses at the gene ends were 4 bases for V and 5 bases for J; bases not matched to a gene: 10. This CDR3 is built from 17 residues. Germline V gene sequence: CDR1 SGHTA, CDR2 FQGNSA. CDR3 in DNA: TGTGCCAGCAGCTCTAGGACTAGCGGGAGTTACCCGGAGACCCAGTACTTC. This sequence encodes CASSSRTSGSYPETQYF.

V and J are TRBV20-1 and TRBJ1-2; D gene unclear. The CDR3 covers 13 residues. CDR1 DFQATT and CDR2 SNEGSKA come from the germline V gene (reference sequence). V was pared by 3 bases and J by 2 bases, with 10 bases between. CDR3 amino acids: CSARATLNYGYTF. CDR3 DNA sequence: TGCAGTGCTAGGGCGACCTTAAACTATGGCTACACCTTC.

The chain carries TRBV18 and TRBJ1-3; D not resolved. Trimming removed 7 bases at V and 2 bases at J, with 15 bases between. The CDR3 length is 15 residues. Germline-derived CDR1 and CDR2 are KGHSH and LQKENI. CDR3 DNA: TGTGCCAGCTTGTCAGGACGTTTTGCTGGAAACACCATATATTTT. It specifies CASLSGRFAGNTIYF.

This clonotype was detected a few times. The rearrangement links TRBV18 to TRBJ2-1; perhaps TRBD2 as D (6 bases). Trimming took 4 bases from V and 8 from J, leaving 12 bases between them. This CDR3 region has 13 residues. Germline assignment: CDR1 KGHSH and CDR2 LQKENI. The CDR3 is CASSLSLAHEQFF. For the CDR3, the DNA is TGTGCCAGCTCACTATCACTAGCACATGAGCAGTTCTTC.

This clonotype has at least ten counts. V and J are TRBV5-5 and TRBJ2-7, with 7 bases identical to TRBD1. This CDR3 has 13 amino acids. V was clipped by 4 bases and J by 5 bases; unmatched bases: 6. The germline V gene encodes CDR1 SGHKS and CDR2 YYEKEE (reference sequence). The CDR3 DNA reads as TGTGCCAGCAGCCTAATAACAGGGGACGAGCAGTACTTC. Translated, it gives CASSLITGDEQYF.

The J gene is TRBJ1-2, the V gene TRBV5-1, with D perhaps TRBD1 (5 bases). CDR3 length equals 14 residues. Trimming left V 2 bases short and J 4 bases short, with 12 bases between. Germline assignment: CDR1 SGHRS and CDR2 YFSETQ. CDR3 amino acids: CASSLSRVGYGYTF. CDR3 nucleotides: TGCGCCAGCAGCTTATCCAGGGTTGGCTATGGCTACACCTTC.

This clonotype occurred many times. The genes are TRBV5-1 and TRBJ2-1; 8 nucleotides match TRBD2. The CDR3 sequence is 16 residues long. V lost 3 bases, J lost 1 base, and 6 bases stayed unmatched. The germline V gene has CDR1 SGHRS and CDR2 YFSETQ. The CDR3 here is CASSYGGGGSYNEQFF. CDR3 sequence (DNA): TGCGCCAGCAGCTACGGGGGGGGAGGGTCCTACAATGAGCAGTTCTTC.

The gene calls are TRBV19 and TRBJ2-3, with D possibly being TRBD2 (5 bases). CDR3 length: 13 residues. The germline V gene has CDR1 LNHDA and CDR2 SQIVND (reference sequence). Between the trimmed V and J ends, which lost 6 bases and 5 bases, there was a span of 12 bases. The CDR3 sequence: CASRPTGEDTQYF. CDR3 DNA: TGTGCCAGTAGACCCACCGGGGAAGATACGCAGTATTTT.

In this sample, this clonotype turned up a few times. The genes are TRBV29-1 and TRBJ1-1; no firm D call. The CDR3 extends over 12 amino acids. CDR1 SQVTM and CDR2 ANQGSEA come from the germline V gene. V was clipped by 7 bases and J by 4 bases, with 13 bases between them. CDR3 sequence (DNA): TGCAGCGCTGGAAGACGGGGCACTGAAGCTTTCTTT. Protein product: CSAGRRGTEAFF.

This clonotype was counted many times. The chain combines TRBV28 with TRBJ2-3; TRBD2 aligns across 9 bases. Per the germline V gene, CDR1 is MDHEN and CDR2 is SYDVKM. The CDR3 loop spans 17 amino acids. V was pared by 8 bases and J by 0 bases, with 12 bases of the junction left unmatched. The chain's CDR3 is CASPPPGGRASTDTQYF. CDR3 bases: TGTGCCAGCCCTCCACCCGGCGGGAGGGCTAGCACAGATACGCAGTATTTT.

This clonotype was counted many times. This chain uses TRBV20-1 with TRBJ1-5; tentatively, D is TRBD1 (6 bases). Trimming stripped 3 bases from V and 7 bases from J, with 16 bases between. The germline V gene has CDR1 DFQATT and CDR2 SNEGSKA (reference sequence). The CDR3 totals 14 residues. CDR3 sequence: CSARLGGPGQPQHF. DNA for the CDR3: TGCAGTGCTAGGTTGGGGGGGCCTGGGCAGCCCCAGCATTTT.

In its sample, this clonotype was seen many times. V is TRBV12-3 or TRBV12-4 and J is TRBJ1-2, with 10 bases matching TRBD1. The CDR3 is made up of 15 amino acids. Unmatched junction bases numbered 7, after V lost 3 bases and J lost 6 bases. DNA for the CDR3: TGTGCCAGCAGTTTCGGGACAGGGGTTGGTAATGGCTACACCTTC. It is translated as CASSFGTGVGNGYTF.

This clonotype was counted a few times. The V gene is TRBV2, the J gene TRBJ2-2; D gene ambiguous. CDR3 length: 14 amino acids. Trimming cost V 2 bases and J 3 bases, with 7 bases left between them. Germline lookup yields CDR1 SNHLY and CDR2 FYNNEI. The CDR3 is CASSETYHTGELFF. The CDR3 nucleotides read TGTGCCAGCAGTGAAACCTACCACACCGGGGAGCTGTTTTTT.

This clonotype was seen repeatedly, ten times or more. The CDR3 region is CASSNSGGSVGHTEAFF. The DNA of the CDR3 is TGTGCCAGCAGCAACTCAGGGGGCTCCGTAGGGCACACTGAAGCTTTCTTT. The gene calls are TRBV27 and TRBJ1-1; 8 nucleotides line up with TRBD1. The length of the CDR3 is 17 residues. With 6 bases clipped from V and 3 bases from J, the junction kept 15 bases outside the gene matches. The germline CDR1 and CDR2 sequences are MNHEY and SMNVEV (reference sequence).